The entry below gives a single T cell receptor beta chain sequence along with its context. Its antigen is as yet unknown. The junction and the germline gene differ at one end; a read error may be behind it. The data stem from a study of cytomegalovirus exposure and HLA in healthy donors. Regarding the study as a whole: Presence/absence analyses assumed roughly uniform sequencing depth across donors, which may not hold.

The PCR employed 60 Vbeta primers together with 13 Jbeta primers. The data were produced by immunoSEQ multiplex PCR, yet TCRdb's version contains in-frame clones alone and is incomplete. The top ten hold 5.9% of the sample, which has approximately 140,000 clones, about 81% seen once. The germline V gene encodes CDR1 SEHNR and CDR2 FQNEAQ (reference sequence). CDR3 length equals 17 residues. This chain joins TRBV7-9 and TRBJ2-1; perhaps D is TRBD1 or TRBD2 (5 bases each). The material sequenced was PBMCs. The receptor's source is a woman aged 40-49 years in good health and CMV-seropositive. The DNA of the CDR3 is TGTGCCAGCAGCCTAGCTCCCACAGGCTTCACCTACAATGAGCAGTTCTTC. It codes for CASSLAPTGFTYNEQFF.